Presented here are 17 T cell receptor beta chains from one specimen sequenced in a study of low-dose radiotherapy and immunotherapy resistance in tumors. Time point denoted: before trial treatment. A 20-cycle PCR with a constant-region primer and V-primer adapter amplified TCRs. TCRdb independently ran MiXCR on the reads; one entry per CDR3 protein. Of tens of thousands of distinct CDR3 sequences listed, over 9.5% were seen once; the top ten hold about 6.2%. The specimen was PBMCs, collected before treatment. These receptors were obtained from a female donor with ovarian cancer.

The chain carries TRBV18 and TRBJ2-7, with 7 positions matching TRBD1. CDR1 and CDR2 (germline): KGHSH, LQKENI. This CDR3 is built from 15 residues. V shed 2 bases, J shed 5 bases, and the junction held 9 bases outside the gene matches. For the CDR3, the DNA is TGTGCCAGCTCACCAGGGGAGACAGGGAGCCACGAGCAGTACTTC. This translates into CASSPGETGSHEQYF.

This clonotype was detected many times. The chain carries TRBV3-1 and TRBJ2-1, with 11 nucleotides matching TRBD2. V lost 4 bases, J lost 9 bases, and 5 bases stayed unmatched. Germline loops: CDR1 LGHDT, CDR2 YNNKEL (reference sequence). The CDR3 has 14 residues. For the CDR3, the DNA is TGTGCCAGCAGCCTTAGCGGGAGGGCCGGTGAGCAGTTCTTC. As protein: CASSLSGRAGEQFF.

In its sample, this clonotype was seen many times. This chain joins TRBV20-1 and TRBJ1-2; a weak D match, TRBD1 (5 bases). The CDR3 spans 12 residues. Trimming left V 3 bases short and J 8 bases short, with 13 bases between. CDR1 is DFQATT, CDR2 SNEGSKA, per germline (reference sequence). The CDR3 DNA follows: TGCAGTGCTAGCGGGGGAGGGTCCGGCTACACCTTC. Amino acids: CSASGGGSGYTF.

This rearrangement joins TRBV6-2 or TRBV6-3 to TRBJ2-3; possible D gene TRBD2, 7 bases. In germline, CDR1 is MNHEY, CDR2 SVGEGT. CDR3 length: 17 residues. The V end was cut by 8 bases, the J end by 2 bases, with 23 bases between. The CDR3 coding sequence is TGTGCCAGCCCGACGGGGACTACCGGGACATTCACAGATACGCAGTATTTT. Translated: CASPTGTTGTFTDTQYF.

The sample holds many counts of this clonotype. The CDR3 loop is CASSFGRGGSETQYF. The CDR3 coding sequence is TGTGCCAGCAGCTTTGGGAGGGGGGGGTCAGAGACCCAGTACTTC. The chain uses TRBV7-2 and TRBJ2-5, with D tentatively TRBD2 (7 bases). The germline V gene encodes CDR1 SGHTA and CDR2 FQGNSA. The CDR3 covers 15 residues. Trimming took off 3 bases at V and 4 bases at J, with 15 bases between the two ends.

This clonotype was seen repeatedly, ten times or more. The chain combines TRBV2 with TRBJ2-1, with D unresolved. Germline CDR1 is SNHLY and CDR2 is FYNNEI. The length of the CDR3 is 13 residues. The V gene lost 6 bases and the J gene lost 0 bases, with 6 bases spanning the gap. The CDR3, as DNA: TGTGCCAGCAGGCCAGGCTCCTACAATGAGCAGTTCTTC. Its protein product is CASRPGSYNEQFF.

This clonotype was detected ten times or more. The V and J genes are TRBV28 and TRBJ2-7, with 7 bases that match TRBD2. The CDR3 is made up of 13 amino acids. V gave up 8 bases and J gave up 3 bases; unmatched junction bases: 7. CDR1 MDHEN and CDR2 SYDVKM come from the germline V gene. CDR3 loop: CASRPSGVYEQYF. The CDR3, as DNA: TGTGCCAGCCGACCTAGCGGAGTCTACGAGCAGTACTTC.

This clonotype came up many times. V and J are TRBV2 and TRBJ2-7; D is unclear. This CDR3 comprises 12 residues. Trimming removed 5 bases from V and 7 bases from J, with 12 bases in between. Per the germline V gene, CDR1 is SNHLY and CDR2 is FYNNEI. The CDR3: CASSPVPREQYF. CDR3 nucleotide sequence: TGTGCCAGCAGTCCCGTTCCGCGGGAGCAGTACTTC.

Relative to its sample, this clonotype is medium-sized (0.01 to 0.1%). V usage is TRBV5-4 and J usage is TRBJ1-2; 9 bases match TRBD1. Germline V lookup: CDR1 SGHNT, CDR2 YYREEE (reference sequence). There are 14 residues in the CDR3. V trimming: 4 bases; J trimming: 8 bases; junction bases outside the gene matches: 9. Here the CDR3 DNA reads TGTGCCAGCAGCCCGCCGGGACAGGGCGCGGGCTACACCTTC. Translated, it gives CASSPPGQGAGYTF.

This clonotype was detected ten times or more. The chain carries TRBV30 and TRBJ2-5; 12 nucleotides line up with TRBD1. Trimming removed 3 bases from V and 5 bases from J; junction bases left unmatched: 7. The CDR3 sequence is 15 residues long. Looked up from germline, CDR1 is GTSNPN and CDR2 is SVGIG (reference sequence). The DNA of the CDR3 is TGTGCCTGGAGGTTGGGACAGGGGGCAGCCGAGACCCAGTACTTC. It is translated as CAWRLGQGAAETQYF.

The gene calls are TRBV28 and TRBJ1-5; D not certain. This CDR3 has 12 residues. Trimming took off 5 bases at V and 7 bases at J, with 9 bases between the two ends. Per germline, CDR1 MDHEN and CDR2 SYDVKM. The CDR3 DNA reads TGTGCCAGCAGTAGAGAAGACCAGCCCCAGCATTTT. It specifies CASSREDQPQHF. The full variable domain, rest sourced from reference TRBV28 and TRBJ1-5, is DVKVTQSSRYLVKRTGEKVFLECVQDMDHENMFWYRQDPGLGLRLIYFSYDVKMKEKGDIPEGYSVSREKKERFSLILESASTNQTSMYLCASSREDQPQHFGDGTRLSIL.

This clonotype was seen at least ten times. The chain recombines TRBV11-2 with TRBJ2-7, with 10 bases lining up with TRBD1. Germline CDR1 reads SGHAT; CDR2 reads FQNNGV. The CDR3 is 16 residues long. V shed 1 base and J 2 bases; nucleotides not matched to a gene: 5. CDR3 nucleotide sequence: TGTGCCAGCAGCTTAGCGGGACAGGGGATCCCCTACGAGCAGTACTTC. Amino acids: CASSLAGQGIPYEQYF.

The V gene is TRBV9, the J gene TRBJ1-6; possible D gene TRBD1, 5 bases. Trimming removed 3 bases at V and 15 bases at J, with 19 bases between. The CDR3 length is 14 residues. Germline-derived CDR1 and CDR2 are SGDLS and YYNGEE. Here the CDR3 reads CASSEGTGQPGLHF. In nucleotides, the CDR3 is TGTGCCAGCAGCGAGGGGACGGGCCAGCCTGGCCTCCACTTT.

The genes are TRBV27 and TRBJ2-7; D is unclear. Germline V gene data show CDR1 as MNHEY and CDR2 as SMNVEV (reference sequence). This CDR3 has 13 residues. V lost 6 bases and J lost 6, with 15 bases in between. CDR3 region: CASRYSGSGEQYF. CDR3 DNA sequence: TGTGCCAGCAGATACAGTGGGTCGGGCGAGCAGTACTTC.

This clonotype occurred many times. This chain links TRBV29-1 with TRBJ1-1; 8 bases are shared with TRBD1. The germline gives CDR1 SQVTM, CDR2 ANQGSEA. This CDR3 has 12 residues. Trimming removed 7 bases from V and 1 base from J; junction bases left unmatched: 2. Written as DNA, the CDR3 is TGCAGCGCCGGGACAGGGAACACTGAAGCTTTCTTT. Translating it yields CSAGTGNTEAFF.

This clonotype was found many times. This rearrangement joins TRBV27 to TRBJ2-1, with D possibly TRBD2 on 6 matching bases. The CDR3 spans 18 residues. Trimming took off 0 bases at V and 0 bases at J, with 15 bases between the two ends. CDR1 MNHEY and CDR2 SMNVEV come from the germline V gene (reference sequence). The CDR3 loop reads CASSLSAGSESSYNEQFF. The CDR3, as DNA: TGTGCCAGCAGTTTATCGGCGGGGTCGGAGAGCTCCTACAATGAGCAGTTCTTC.

Remarks on this clonotype: A far more abundant clone sits one base away, making this likely a read error. V and J are TRBV9 and TRBJ2-1; 7 positions agree with TRBD1. Looked up from germline, CDR1 is SGDLS and CDR2 is YYNGEE. V was pared by 3 bases and J by 8 bases, with 14 bases of the junction left unmatched. The CDR3 extends over 16 amino acids. CDR3 sequence reads: CASSAATGTVEYEQFF. CDR3 coding DNA: TGTGCCAGCAGCGCCGCTACCGGGACAGTAGAGTATGAGCAGTTCTTC.